This T cell receptor (beta chain) was obtained from a study of T cell changes during pregnancy in multiple sclerosis. The CDR3 is made up of 16 amino acids. Looked up from germline, CDR1 is MNHEY and CDR2 is SMNVEV (reference sequence). Unmatched junction bases numbered 2, after V lost 0 bases and J lost 5 bases. Some clones are missing from TCRdb's copy, which holds only in-frame ones; the method was immunoSEQ multiplex PCR. The data show approximately 48,000 clones, around 94% seen once. The clonotype was recovered from a female donor with multiple sclerosis, enrolled in a pregnancy study. J is TRBJ2-2 and V is TRBV27; 11 bases agree with TRBD2. The specimen comprised CD8+ T cells from peripheral blood mononuclear cells, sampled before pregnancy. DNA of the CDR3: TGTGCCAGCAGTTTATCCCCTAGCGGGGGGACCGGGGAGCTGTTTTTT. Translated, it gives CASSLSPSGGTGELFF.